Listed here is a single T cell receptor beta chain. The antigen is unknown. TCRdb used MiXCR to reprocess the reads, holding one entry per CDR3 protein. Altogether roughly 920,000 distinct CDR3 sequences are present, roughly 30% being singletons, with the ten largest covering around 15%. The sample originates from a study of T cell repertoires in cytomegalovirus infection. Study context: Public TCR beta signature analysis indicated the presence of both CMV infection and matching HLA type. Overall study findings and caveats: Pooled public TCR beta family frequency picked out CMV carriers with the relevant HLA.

This CDR3 region has 14 residues. Trimming shortened V by 7 bases and J by 4 bases, and 16 bases separated the two germline ends. Germline CDR1 SQVTM, CDR2 ANQGSEA. J is TRBJ2-2 and V is TRBV29-1; the D call may be TRBD1 or TRBD2 (5 bases each). The receptor was derived from a human donor in good health (CMV status not recorded). Some clones in this sample may be carry-over from other donors' samples. Sequencing used cultured CD8+ T cells from PBMCs, obtained from culture after CMV antigen stimulation. The CDR3 is CSAVGTEGTGELFF. DNA for the CDR3: TGCAGCGCCGTTGGGACCGAAGGCACCGGGGAGCTGTTTTTT.